The 3 T cell receptor beta chains below all came from one sample that was sequenced in a study of blood T cells in healthy people across ages. The authors ran a second PCR of about 6 to 11 cycles using a sample-barcoded 5' primer and a J-beta primer mix. TCRdb passed the 5' RACE reads through MiXCR, listing each CDR3 protein once. The sample includes 900,000 to 950,000 distinct CDR3 sequences, about 29% of them seen just once. The sample was also linked to a second study, of T cells of mothers and their children.

The specimen sequenced was blood. The receptor source for this set is a woman aged 40 to 49 in good health.

This clonotype showed up just a few times. J is TRBJ2-1 and V is TRBV20-1; the D gene is possibly TRBD2 (5 bases). V lost 1 base to trimming and J lost 8 bases, with 15 bases between them. The CDR3 contains 14 residues. Germline CDR1 reads DFQATT; CDR2 reads SNEGSKA (reference sequence). CDR3 nucleotide sequence: TGCAGTGCTAGAGCGGGATTGGTATTGGATGAGCAGTTCTTC. Translation: CSARAGLVLDEQFF.

This clonotype has a handful of counts. The rearrangement uses TRBV9 and TRBJ2-1; the match to TRBD2 covers 8 bases. CDR3 length equals 15 residues. V was clipped by 4 bases and J by 0 bases; unmatched bases: 3. Germline lookup yields CDR1 SGDLS and CDR2 YYNGEE. CDR3 DNA: TGTGCCAGCAGCCATAGCGGGGTCTCCTACAATGAGCAGTTCTTC. This sequence encodes CASSHSGVSYNEQFF.

This clonotype was found many times. CDR3: CACRSSYNEQFF. In nucleotides, the CDR3 is TGTGCCTGCCGGTCGTCCTACAATGAGCAGTTCTTC. The chain has TRBV28 and TRBJ2-1; D is uncertain. The V gene lost 11 bases and the J gene lost 1 base, with 9 bases spanning the gap. This CDR3 spans 12 amino acids. Germline CDR1 and CDR2: MDHEN and SYDVKM.